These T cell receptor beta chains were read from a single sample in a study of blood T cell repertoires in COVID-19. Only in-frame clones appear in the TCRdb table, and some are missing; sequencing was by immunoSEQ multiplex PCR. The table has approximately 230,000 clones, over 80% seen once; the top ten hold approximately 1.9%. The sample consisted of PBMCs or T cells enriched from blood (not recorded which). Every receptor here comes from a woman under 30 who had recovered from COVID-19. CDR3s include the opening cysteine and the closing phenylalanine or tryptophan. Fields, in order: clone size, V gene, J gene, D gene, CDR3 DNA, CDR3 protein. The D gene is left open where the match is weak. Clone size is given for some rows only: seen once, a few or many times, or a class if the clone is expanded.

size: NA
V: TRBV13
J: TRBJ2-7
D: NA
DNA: TGTGCCAGCAGCTCCGCCGAGCGCGGGGACTACGAGCAGTACTTC
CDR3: CASSSAERGDYEQYF

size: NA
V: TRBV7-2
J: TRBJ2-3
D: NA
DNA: TGTGCCAGCAGCCCTACGGACTCCCGGCAGTATTTT
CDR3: CASSPTDSRQYF

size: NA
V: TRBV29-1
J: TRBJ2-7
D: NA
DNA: TGCAGCGTTGTTAGGAGGGCCGACGAGCAGTACTTC
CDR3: CSVVRRADEQYF

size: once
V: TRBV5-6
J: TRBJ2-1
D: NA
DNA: TGTGCCACCTCCCTTAGGGGTCAGGTCAATGAGCAGTTCTTC
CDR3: CATSLRGQVNEQFF

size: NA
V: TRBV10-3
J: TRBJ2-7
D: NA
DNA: TGTGCCATCACCGATAGGGGCAGAAACTACGAGCAGTACTTC
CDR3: CAITDRGRNYEQYF

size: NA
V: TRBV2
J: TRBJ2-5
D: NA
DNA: TGTGCCAGCAGTGAAGAAAACAGGGAGGGGCAAGAGACCCAGTACTTC
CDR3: CASSEENREGQETQYF

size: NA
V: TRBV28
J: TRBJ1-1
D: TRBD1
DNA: TGTGCCAGCAGTTATGCTGTGGGGACAGGGGGGAGTAGTGAAGCTTTCTTT
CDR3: CASSYAVGTGGSSEAFF

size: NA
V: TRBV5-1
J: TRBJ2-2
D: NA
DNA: TGCGCCAGCAGCTTAACCCAGGTTAACACCGGGGAGCTGTTTTTT
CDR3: CASSLTQVNTGELFF

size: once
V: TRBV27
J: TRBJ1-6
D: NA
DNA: TGTGCCAGCAGTTTCAGGGCGGGGCGTTGGCATTCACCCCTCCACTTT
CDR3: CASSFRAGRWHSPLHF

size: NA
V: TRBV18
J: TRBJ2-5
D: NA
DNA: TGTGCCAGCTCACACACAGGGTTGAAGGAGACCCAGTACTTC
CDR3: CASSHTGLKETQYF

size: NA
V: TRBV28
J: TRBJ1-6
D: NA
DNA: TGTGCCAGCAGTTTATACCGCGGCCAGGGGAATTCACCCCTCCACTTT
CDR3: CASSLYRGQGNSPLHF

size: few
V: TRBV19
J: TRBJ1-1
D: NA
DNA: TGTGCCAGTAGAGACACCTCCGACCGGGATCCTTTCTTT
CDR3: CASRDTSDRDPFF

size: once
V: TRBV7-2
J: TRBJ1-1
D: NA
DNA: TGTGCCAGCAGCTTAGGCAGGATTGAAGCTTTCTTT
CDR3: CASSLGRIEAFF

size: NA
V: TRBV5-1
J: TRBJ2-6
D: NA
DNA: TGCGCCAGCTCCGGGACTTCTGGGGCCAACGTCCTGACTTTC
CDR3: CASSGTSGANVLTF

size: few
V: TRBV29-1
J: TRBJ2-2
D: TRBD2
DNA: TGCAGCGTTGACGTAAGAGCGGGAGGGCATTCGGGGGAGCTGTTTTTT
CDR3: CSVDVRAGGHSGELFF

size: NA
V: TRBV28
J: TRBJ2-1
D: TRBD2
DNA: TGTGCCAGCAGTTTAAGGCGGGAGGTCGGTGAGCAGTTCTTC
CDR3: CASSLRREVGEQFF

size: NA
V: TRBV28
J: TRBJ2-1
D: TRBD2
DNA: TGTGCCAGCAGTTTACGCCCCCGGACTAGTATCTACAATGAGCAGTTCTTC
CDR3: CASSLRPRTSIYNEQFF

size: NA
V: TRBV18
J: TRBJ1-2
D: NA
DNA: TGTGCCAGCTCACCTCTTGACAGCTTCTATGGCTACACCTTC
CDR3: CASSPLDSFYGYTF

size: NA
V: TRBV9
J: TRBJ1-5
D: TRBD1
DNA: TGTGCCAGCAGCGTACAGGGGGCTTCAGGGCCCCAGCATTTT
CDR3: CASSVQGASGPQHF

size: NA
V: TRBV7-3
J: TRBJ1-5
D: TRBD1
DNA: TGTGCCAGCAGCTTAACCGGGACAGGGGGCTGGCAGCCCCAGCATTTT
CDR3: CASSLTGTGGWQPQHF

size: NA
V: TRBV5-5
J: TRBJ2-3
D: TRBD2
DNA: TGTGCCAGCAGCCCGGGGGCGACTAGCGGGGGCACAGATACGCAGTATTTT
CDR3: CASSPGATSGGTDTQYF

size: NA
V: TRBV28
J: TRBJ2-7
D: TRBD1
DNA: TGTGCCAGCAGGGCCGGGACAGGGGCGGGCTACGAGCAGTACTTC
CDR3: CASRAGTGAGYEQYF

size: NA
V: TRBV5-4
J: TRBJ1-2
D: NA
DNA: TGTGCCAGCAGCTTGGGCAGGGGCGACTATGGCTACACCTTC
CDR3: CASSLGRGDYGYTF

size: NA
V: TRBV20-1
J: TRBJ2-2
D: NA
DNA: TGCAGTGCTAGTCAGTGGACCGGGGAGCTGTTTTTT
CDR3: CSASQWTGELFF

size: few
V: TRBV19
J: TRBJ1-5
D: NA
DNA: TGTGCTACGGTAGTTGGGGGGGGTAATCAGCCCCAGCATTTT
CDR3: CATVVGGGNQPQHF

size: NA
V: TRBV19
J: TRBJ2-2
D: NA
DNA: TGTGCCAGTAGCCCGATTACGGCCGGGGAGCTGTTTTTT
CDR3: CASSPITAGELFF

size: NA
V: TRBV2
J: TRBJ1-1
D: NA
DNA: TGTGCCAGCAGCGCAACAGGTTTGAGGCAAGCTTTCTTT
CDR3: CASSATGLRQAFF

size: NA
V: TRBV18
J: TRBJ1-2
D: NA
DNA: TGTGCCAGCTCACCAGGCTTACAGGGCGATGGCTACACCTTC
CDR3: CASSPGLQGDGYTF

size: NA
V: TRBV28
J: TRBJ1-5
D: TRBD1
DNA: TGTGCCAGCAGTTTAAACAGGGGGGACTGGAGCAATCAGCCCCAGCATTTT
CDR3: CASSLNRGDWSNQPQHF

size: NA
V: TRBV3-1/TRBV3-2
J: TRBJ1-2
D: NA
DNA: TGTGCCAGCAGCCCCAGGGGCGATGGCTACACCTTC
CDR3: CASSPRGDGYTF

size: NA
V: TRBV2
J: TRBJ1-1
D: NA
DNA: TGTGCCACCGGGAGGGATTGGGACACTGAAGCTTTCTTT
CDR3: CATGRDWDTEAFF

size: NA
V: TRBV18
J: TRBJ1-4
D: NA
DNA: TGTGCCAGCTCACCGGCAGGGGAAAAACTGTTTTTT
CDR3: CASSPAGEKLFF

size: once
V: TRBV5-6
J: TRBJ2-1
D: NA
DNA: TGTGCCAGCAGCGCGATAGCAGGGGGGATCACCAGCGATGAGCAGTTCTTC
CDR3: CASSAIAGGITSDEQFF

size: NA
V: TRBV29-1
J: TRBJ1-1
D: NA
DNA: TGCAGCGTTGACGGGGGGAACACTGAAGCTTTCTTT
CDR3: CSVDGGNTEAFF

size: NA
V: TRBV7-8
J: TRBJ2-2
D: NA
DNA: TGTGCCAGCAGCTTTGGGGCGCAGACGAACACCGGGGAGCTGTTTTTT
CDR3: CASSFGAQTNTGELFF

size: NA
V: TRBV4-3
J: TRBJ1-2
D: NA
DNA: TGCGCCAGCAGCCAAGATGGGGGGGTCGGGTATGGCTACACCTTC
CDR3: CASSQDGGVGYGYTF

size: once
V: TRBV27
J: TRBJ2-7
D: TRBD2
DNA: TGTGCCAGCAGTCCCACACTTATAGCGGGAGGACTTTCCTACGAGCAGTACTTC
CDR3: CASSPTLIAGGLSYEQYF

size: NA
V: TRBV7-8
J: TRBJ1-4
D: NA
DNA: TGTGCCAGCAGCGTAAGGACAGATGAAAAACTGTTTTTT
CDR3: CASSVRTDEKLFF

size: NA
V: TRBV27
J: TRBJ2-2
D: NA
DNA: TGTGCCAGCAGACTTAACGGGTTCGAGGACACCGGGGAGCTGTTTTTT
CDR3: CASRLNGFEDTGELFF

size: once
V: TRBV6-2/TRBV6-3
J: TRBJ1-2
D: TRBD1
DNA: TGTGCCAGCAGCAGGACAGGGAACTATGGCTACACCTTC
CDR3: CASSRTGNYGYTF

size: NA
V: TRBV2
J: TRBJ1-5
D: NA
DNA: TGTGCCACCGGCGGGGCGACGTTTAATCAGCCCCAGCATTTT
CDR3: CATGGATFNQPQHF

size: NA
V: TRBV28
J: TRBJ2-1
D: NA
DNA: TGTGCCAGCAGCGTCGACAGAAGGAGGTTCTTC
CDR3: CASSVDRRRFF

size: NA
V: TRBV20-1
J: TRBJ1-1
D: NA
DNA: TGCAGTGCTAGTGAGGTCCCGGGGGATACTGAAGCTTTCTTT
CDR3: CSASEVPGDTEAFF